These 9 T cell receptor beta chains came from one sample sequenced in a study of a mutant IDH1 vaccine in newly diagnosed glioma. As for time point: week 5, during vaccination. Vaccination comprised doses that each held 300 ug of mutant IDH1 20-mer peptide, plus topical imiquimod. Antigen specificity for these receptors is unknown. Method: immunoSEQ multiplex PCR; TCRdb's copy keeps in-frame clones and lacks some. The data show 45,000 to 55,000 clones, more than 70% seen once. The sample consisted of PBMCs, taken from a glioma patient whose treatment included an IDH1 peptide vaccine. The receptors derive from a woman in her thirties or forties with glioma.

As regards this clone: The junction does not match germline at one end; this may be a read error. The chain has TRBV5-1 and TRBJ1-4; 7 bases are shared with TRBD1. CDR1 is SGHRS and CDR2 is YFSETQ in the germline V gene. CDR3 length: 14 amino acids. The CDR3: CASSFQGGEERLFF. CDR3 nucleotide sequence: TGCGCCAGCAGCTTTCAGGGGGGCGAAGAAAGACTGTTTTTT.

The chain employs TRBV6-1 and TRBJ1-5, with 9 bases aligning to TRBD1. Germline lookup yields CDR1 MNHNS and CDR2 SASEGT. V was clipped by 4 bases and J by 2 bases; unmatched bases: 6. The CDR3 has 16 amino acids. The CDR3 DNA reads as TGTGCCAGCAGTGGGGACAGGGTGGGCGGCAATCAGCCCCAGCATTTT. This encodes CASSGDRVGGNQPQHF.

This clone was picked up one time. This chain uses TRBV7-2 with TRBJ2-4, with 7 bases aligning to TRBD1. The length of the CDR3 is 13 residues. Germline V gene lookup returns CDR1 SGHTA and CDR2 FQGNSA. Trimming removed 5 bases from V and 6 bases from J; junction bases left unmatched: 4. The CDR3 sequence is CASSPRQGNIQYF. For the CDR3, the DNA is TGTGCCAGCAGCCCCCGACAGGGAAACATTCAGTACTTC.

This clone was found once. The V gene is TRBV27, the J gene TRBJ1-1; D not resolved. This CDR3 is built from 17 residues. Germline CDR1 and CDR2: MNHEY and SMNVEV (reference sequence). V was trimmed by 2 bases and J by 2 bases, leaving 18 bases between them. The CDR3 DNA follows: TGTGCCAGCAGTTTAGCATTGGAGAGAGCCGGAAACACTGAAGCTTTCTTT. Translated: CASSLALERAGNTEAFF.

The chain recombines TRBV2 with TRBJ1-5; no clear D gene. The CDR3 contains 18 residues. Trimming pared 0 bases from V and 0 bases from J, leaving 15 bases between. From germline, CDR1 is SNHLY and CDR2 FYNNEI. CDR3 loop: CASSEALWAAFSNQPQHF. CDR3 nucleotides: TGTGCCAGCAGTGAAGCGCTTTGGGCAGCTTTTAGCAATCAGCCCCAGCATTTT.

V is TRBV15 and J is TRBJ1-1; perhaps TRBD1 as D (6 bases). This CDR3 contains 18 residues. CDR1 and CDR2 from the germline V gene are LNHNV and YYDKDF (reference sequence). V was pared by 0 bases and J by 0 bases, with 17 bases between. CDR3 coding DNA: TGTGCCACCAGCAGAGACCTGGTACAGGGCCAAATGAACACTGAAGCTTTCTTT. Encoded protein: CATSRDLVQGQMNTEAFF.

The chain links TRBV29-1 to TRBJ1-2, with unresolved D. Looked up from germline, CDR1 is SQVTM and CDR2 is ANQGSEA. Deletions cut 5 bases from V and 1 base from J, with 8 bases between. The CDR3 has 12 residues. DNA for the CDR3: TGCAGCGTTTCAACAGTTAACTATGGCTACACCTTC. Protein: CSVSTVNYGYTF.

The CDR3 DNA reads TGTGCCAGCAGTTACGGAGGGGGCGGCACAGATACGCAGTATTTT. Translating it yields CASSYGGGGTDTQYF. V and J are TRBV6-5 and TRBJ2-3; TRBD1 is a possible D gene (7 bases). The CDR3 has 15 residues. In germline, CDR1 is MNHEY, CDR2 SVGAGI. Between the trimmed V and J ends, which lost 2 bases and 1 base, there was a span of 10 bases.

The chain recombines TRBV19 with TRBJ1-4; D call uncertain. Germline values: CDR1 LNHDA, CDR2 SQIVND (reference sequence). This CDR3 region has 12 residues. V was clipped by 6 bases and J by 8 bases, with 10 bases between them. DNA of the CDR3: TGTGCCAGTAGGTCCGGCTGGGAAAAACTGTTTTTT. The encoded protein is CASRSGWEKLFF.